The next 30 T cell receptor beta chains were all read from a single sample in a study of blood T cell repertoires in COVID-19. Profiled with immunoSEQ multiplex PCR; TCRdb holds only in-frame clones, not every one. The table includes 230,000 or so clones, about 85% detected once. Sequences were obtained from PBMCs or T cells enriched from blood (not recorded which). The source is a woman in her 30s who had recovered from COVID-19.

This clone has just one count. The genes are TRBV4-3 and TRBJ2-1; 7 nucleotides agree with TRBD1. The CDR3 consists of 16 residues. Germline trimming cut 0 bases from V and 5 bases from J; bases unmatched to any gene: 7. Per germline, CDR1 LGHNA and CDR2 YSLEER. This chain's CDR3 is CASSQDGEGTDNEQFF. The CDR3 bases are TGCGCCAGCAGCCAAGATGGTGAAGGGACAGACAATGAGCAGTTCTTC.

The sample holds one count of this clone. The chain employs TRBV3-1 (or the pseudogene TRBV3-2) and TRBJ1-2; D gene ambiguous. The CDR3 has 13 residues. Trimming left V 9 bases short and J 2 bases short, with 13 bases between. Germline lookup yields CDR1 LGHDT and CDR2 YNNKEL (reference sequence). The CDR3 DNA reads TGTGCCAGTTCGCCAGGTGACAACTATGGCTACACCTTC. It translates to CASSPGDNYGYTF.

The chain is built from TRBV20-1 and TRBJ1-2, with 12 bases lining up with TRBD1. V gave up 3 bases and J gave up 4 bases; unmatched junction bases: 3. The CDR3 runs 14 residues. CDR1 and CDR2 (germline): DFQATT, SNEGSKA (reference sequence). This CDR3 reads CSASPGQGAYGYTF. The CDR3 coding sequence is TGCAGTGCTAGTCCGGGACAGGGGGCCTATGGCTACACCTTC.

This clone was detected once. This CDR3 reads CASSSQANQPQHF. CDR3 DNA sequence: TGTGCCAGTAGTTCGCAGGCGAATCAGCCCCAGCATTTT. The chain carries TRBV19 and TRBJ1-5, with D hard to call. Germline loops: CDR1 LNHDA, CDR2 SQIVND (reference sequence). The CDR3 totals 13 residues. V was shortened by 5 bases and J by 4 bases, with 9 bases between the two germline ends.

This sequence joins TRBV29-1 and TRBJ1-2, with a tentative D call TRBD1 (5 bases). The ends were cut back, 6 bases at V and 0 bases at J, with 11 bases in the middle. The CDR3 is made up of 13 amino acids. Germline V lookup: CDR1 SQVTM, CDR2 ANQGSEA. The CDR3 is CSVPGGSNYGYTF. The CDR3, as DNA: TGCAGCGTCCCCGGGGGATCTAACTATGGCTACACCTTC.

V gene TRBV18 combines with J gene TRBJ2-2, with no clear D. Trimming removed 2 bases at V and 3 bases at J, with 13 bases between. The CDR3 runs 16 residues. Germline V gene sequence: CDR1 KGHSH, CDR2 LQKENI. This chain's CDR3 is CASSPVLRSDTGELFF. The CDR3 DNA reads TGTGCCAGCTCACCAGTTCTCCGGTCCGACACCGGGGAGCTGTTTTTT. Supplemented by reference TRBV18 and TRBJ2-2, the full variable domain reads NAGVMQNPRHLVRRRGQEARLRCSPMKGHSHVYWYRQLPEEGLKFMVYLQKENIIDESGMPKERFSAEFPKEGPSILRIQQVVRGDSAAYFCASSPVLRSDTGELFFGEGSRLTVL.

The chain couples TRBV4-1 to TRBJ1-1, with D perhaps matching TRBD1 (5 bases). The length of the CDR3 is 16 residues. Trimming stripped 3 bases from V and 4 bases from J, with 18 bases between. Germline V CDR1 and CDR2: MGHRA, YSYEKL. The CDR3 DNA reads TGCGCCAGCAGCCAGCCCAGGGTGGTACAAGGCACTGAAGCTTTCTTT. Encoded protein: CASSQPRVVQGTEAFF.

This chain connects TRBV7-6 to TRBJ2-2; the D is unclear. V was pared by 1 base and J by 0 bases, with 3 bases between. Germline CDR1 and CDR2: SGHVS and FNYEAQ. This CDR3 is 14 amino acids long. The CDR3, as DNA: TGTGCCAGCAGCTTAGGCGCGAACACCGGGGAGCTGTTTTTT. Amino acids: CASSLGANTGELFF.

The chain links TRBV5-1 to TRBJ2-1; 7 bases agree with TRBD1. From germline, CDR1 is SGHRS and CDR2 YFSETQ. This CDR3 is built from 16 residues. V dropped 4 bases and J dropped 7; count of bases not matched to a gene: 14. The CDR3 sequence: CASSQELGGAKNEQFF. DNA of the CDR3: TGCGCCAGCAGCCAGGAGTTAGGGGGCGCGAAGAATGAGCAGTTCTTC. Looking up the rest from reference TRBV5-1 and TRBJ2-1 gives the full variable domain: KAGVTQTPRYLIKTRGQQVTLSCSPISGHRSVSWYQQTPGQGLQFLFEYFSETQRNKGNFPGRFSGRQFSNSRSEMNVSTLELGDSALYLCASSQELGGAKNEQFFGPGTRLTVL.

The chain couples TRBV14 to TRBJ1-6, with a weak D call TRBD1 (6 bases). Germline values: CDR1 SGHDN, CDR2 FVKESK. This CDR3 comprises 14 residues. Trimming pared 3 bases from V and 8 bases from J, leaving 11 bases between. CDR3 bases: TGTGCCAGCAGCCAGCAGACAGGTTATTCACCCCTCCACTTT. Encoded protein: CASSQQTGYSPLHF.

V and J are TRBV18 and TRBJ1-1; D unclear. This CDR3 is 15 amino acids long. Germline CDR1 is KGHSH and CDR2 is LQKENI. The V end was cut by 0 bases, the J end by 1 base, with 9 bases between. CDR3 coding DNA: TGTGCCAGCTCACCACCAGCCTCTGCGAACACTGAAGCTTTCTTT. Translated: CASSPPASANTEAFF. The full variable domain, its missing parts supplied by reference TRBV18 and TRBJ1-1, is NAGVMQNPRHLVRRRGQEARLRCSPMKGHSHVYWYRQLPEEGLKFMVYLQKENIIDESGMPKERFSAEFPKEGPSILRIQQVVRGDSAAYFCASSPPASANTEAFFGQGTRLTVV.

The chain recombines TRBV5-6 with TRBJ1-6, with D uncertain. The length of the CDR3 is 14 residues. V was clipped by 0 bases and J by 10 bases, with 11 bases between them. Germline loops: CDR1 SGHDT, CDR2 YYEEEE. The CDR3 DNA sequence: TGTGCCAGCAGCTTGGAATATGGGAGGTCACCCCTCCACTTT. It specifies CASSLEYGRSPLHF. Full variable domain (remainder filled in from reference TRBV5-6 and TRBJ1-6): DAGVTQSPTHLIKTRGQQVTLRCSPKSGHDTVSWYQQALGQGPQFIFQYYEEEERQRGNFPDRFSGHQFPNYSSELNVNALLLGDSALYLCASSLEYGRSPLHFGNGTRLTVT.

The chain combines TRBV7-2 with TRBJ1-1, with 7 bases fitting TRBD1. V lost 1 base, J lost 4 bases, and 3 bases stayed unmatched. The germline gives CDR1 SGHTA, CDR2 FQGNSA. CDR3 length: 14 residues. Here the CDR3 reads CASSLGQGPTEAFF. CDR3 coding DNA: TGTGCCAGCAGCTTAGGACAGGGCCCCACTGAAGCTTTCTTT.

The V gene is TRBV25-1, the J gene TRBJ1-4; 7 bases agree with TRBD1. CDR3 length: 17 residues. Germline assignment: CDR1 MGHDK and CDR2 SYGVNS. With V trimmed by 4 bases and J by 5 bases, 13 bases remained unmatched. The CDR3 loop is CASSAPSRQGLNEKLFF. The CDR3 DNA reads TGTGCCAGCAGTGCCCCTTCTAGACAGGGCCTGAATGAAAAACTGTTTTTT.

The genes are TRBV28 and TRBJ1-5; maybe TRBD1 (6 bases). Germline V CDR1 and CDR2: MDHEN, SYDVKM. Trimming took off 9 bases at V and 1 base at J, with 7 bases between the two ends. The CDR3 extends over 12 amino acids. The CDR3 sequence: CASQGSNQPQHF. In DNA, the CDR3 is TGTGCCAGTCAGGGGAGCAATCAGCCCCAGCATTTT.

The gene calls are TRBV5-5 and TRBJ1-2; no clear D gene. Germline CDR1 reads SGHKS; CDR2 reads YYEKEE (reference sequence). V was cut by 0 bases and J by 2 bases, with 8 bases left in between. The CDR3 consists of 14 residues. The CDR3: CASSLVLRNYGYTF. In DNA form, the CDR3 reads TGTGCCAGCAGCTTGGTTCTCAGAAACTATGGCTACACCTTC.

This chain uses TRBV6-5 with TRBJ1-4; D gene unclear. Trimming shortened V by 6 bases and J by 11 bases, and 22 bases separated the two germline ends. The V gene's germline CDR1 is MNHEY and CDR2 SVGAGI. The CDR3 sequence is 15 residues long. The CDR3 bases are TGTGCCAGCAGAATCCGGACTTACCCTTCGATCAAACTGTTTTTT. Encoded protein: CASRIRTYPSIKLFF.

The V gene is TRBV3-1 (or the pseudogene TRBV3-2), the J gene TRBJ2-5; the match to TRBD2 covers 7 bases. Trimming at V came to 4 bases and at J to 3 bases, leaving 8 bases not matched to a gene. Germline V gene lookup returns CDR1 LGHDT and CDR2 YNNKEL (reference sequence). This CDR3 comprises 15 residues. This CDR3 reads CASSLPAGEKETQYF. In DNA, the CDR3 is TGTGCCAGCAGCCTTCCCGCGGGGGAGAAAGAGACCCAGTACTTC.

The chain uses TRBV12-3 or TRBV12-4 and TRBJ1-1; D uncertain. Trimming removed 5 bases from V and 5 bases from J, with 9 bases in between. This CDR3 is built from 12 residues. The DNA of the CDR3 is TGTGCCAGCAGTATGCGGGTTACTGAAGCTTTCTTT. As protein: CASSMRVTEAFF.

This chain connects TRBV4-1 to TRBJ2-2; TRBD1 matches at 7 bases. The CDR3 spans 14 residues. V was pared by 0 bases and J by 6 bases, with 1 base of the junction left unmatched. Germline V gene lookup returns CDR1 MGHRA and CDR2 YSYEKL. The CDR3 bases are TGCGCCAGCAGCCAAGAAAGGGGGCCCGGGGAGCTGTTTTTT. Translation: CASSQERGPGELFF.

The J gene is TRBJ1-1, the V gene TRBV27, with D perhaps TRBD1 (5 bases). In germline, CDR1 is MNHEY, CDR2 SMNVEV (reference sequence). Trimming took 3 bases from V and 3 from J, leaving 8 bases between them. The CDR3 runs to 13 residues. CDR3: CASSFGAHTEAFF. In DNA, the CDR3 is TGTGCCAGCAGTTTTGGGGCGCACACTGAAGCTTTCTTT.

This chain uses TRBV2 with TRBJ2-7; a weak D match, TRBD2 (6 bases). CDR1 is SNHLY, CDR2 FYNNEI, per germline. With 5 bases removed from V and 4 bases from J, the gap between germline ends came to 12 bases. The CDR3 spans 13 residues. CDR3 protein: CASSLLAGYEQYF. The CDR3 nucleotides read TGTGCCAGCAGTCTACTAGCAGGGTACGAGCAGTACTTC.

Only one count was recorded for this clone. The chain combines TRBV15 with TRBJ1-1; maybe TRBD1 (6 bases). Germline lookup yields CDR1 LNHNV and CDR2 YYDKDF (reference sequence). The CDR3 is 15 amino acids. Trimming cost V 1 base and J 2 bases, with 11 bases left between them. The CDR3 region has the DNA TGTGCCACCAGCAGAGGCGCAGGGGCTAACACTGAAGCTTTCTTT. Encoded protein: CATSRGAGANTEAFF.

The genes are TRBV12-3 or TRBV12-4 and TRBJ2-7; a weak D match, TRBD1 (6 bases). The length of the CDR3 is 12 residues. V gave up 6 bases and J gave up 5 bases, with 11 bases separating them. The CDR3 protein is CASSGQYDEQYF. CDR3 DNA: TGTGCCAGCAGCGGACAGTACGACGAGCAGTACTTC.

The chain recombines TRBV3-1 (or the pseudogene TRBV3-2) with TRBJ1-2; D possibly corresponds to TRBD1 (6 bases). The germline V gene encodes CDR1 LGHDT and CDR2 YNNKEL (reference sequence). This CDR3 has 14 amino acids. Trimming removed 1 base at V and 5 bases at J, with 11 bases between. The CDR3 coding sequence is TGTGCCAGCAGCCAAGCGGACAGAACATATGGCTACACCTTC. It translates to CASSQADRTYGYTF.

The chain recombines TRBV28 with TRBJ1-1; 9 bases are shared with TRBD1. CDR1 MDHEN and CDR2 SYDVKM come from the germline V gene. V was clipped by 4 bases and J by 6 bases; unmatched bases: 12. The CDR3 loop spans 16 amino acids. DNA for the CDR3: TGTGCCAGCAGTTCGCACAGGGGGCAACCCAAATCTGAAGCTTTCTTT. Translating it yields CASSSHRGQPKSEAFF.

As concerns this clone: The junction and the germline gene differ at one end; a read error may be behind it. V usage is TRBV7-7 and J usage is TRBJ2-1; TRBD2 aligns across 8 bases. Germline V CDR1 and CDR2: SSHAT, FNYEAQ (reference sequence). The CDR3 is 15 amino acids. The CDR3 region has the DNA TGTGCTAGCAGTCAAAGCGGGGGCGGGTACAATGAGCAGTTCTTC. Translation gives CASSQSGGGYNEQFF.

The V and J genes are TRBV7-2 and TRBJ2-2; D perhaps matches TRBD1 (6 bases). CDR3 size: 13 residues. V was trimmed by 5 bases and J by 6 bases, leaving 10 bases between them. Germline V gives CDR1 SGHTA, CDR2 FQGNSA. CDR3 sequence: CASSATGSGELFF. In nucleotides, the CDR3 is TGTGCCAGCAGCGCTACAGGGTCCGGGGAGCTGTTTTTT.

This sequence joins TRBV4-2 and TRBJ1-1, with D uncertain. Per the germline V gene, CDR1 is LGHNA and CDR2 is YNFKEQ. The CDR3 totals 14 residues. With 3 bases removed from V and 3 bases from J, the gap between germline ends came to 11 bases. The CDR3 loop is CASSHRARDTEAFF. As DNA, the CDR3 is TGTGCCAGCAGCCATCGCGCCCGGGACACTGAAGCTTTCTTT.

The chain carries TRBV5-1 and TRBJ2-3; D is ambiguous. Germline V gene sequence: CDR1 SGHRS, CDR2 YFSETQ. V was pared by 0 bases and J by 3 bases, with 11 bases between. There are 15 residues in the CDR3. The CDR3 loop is CASSLEQRLTDTQYF. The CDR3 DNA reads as TGCGCCAGCAGCTTGGAGCAGCGTCTGACAGATACGCAGTATTTT.